This T cell receptor (beta chain) was captured in a study of CD8+ T cells in alopecia areata. Study-level results: Persistence of many expanded lesional clones was seen in scalp and blood during tofacitinib.

From germline, CDR1 is SQVTM and CDR2 ANQGSEA. CDR3 length equals 14 residues. The ends were cut back, 5 bases at V and 8 bases at J, with 21 bases in the middle. Details on this clone: The antigen is not known.

Extracted from the samples, RNA was reverse transcribed into cDNA to serve as the sequencing template. TCRdb keeps only in-frame clones here, not all; method: immunoSEQ multiplex PCR. This table has approximately 190,000 clones, 58% appearing once. Specified treatment: oral pan-JAK inhibitor, 5-10 mg twice daily. This chain joins TRBV29-1 and TRBJ1-2; D not certain. The sample in question was CD4+ T cells sorted from blood, obtained at week 24, from a patient treated with tofacitinib. This TCR derives from a human donor with alopecia areata. CDR3 bases: TGCAGCGTTACGCGGGTAGAAAAGCCCTACGGCTACACCTTC. This sequence encodes CSVTRVEKPYGYTF. Together with reference TRBV29-1 and TRBJ1-2, the CDR3 gives the full variable domain: SAVISQKPSRDICQRGTSLTIQCQVDSQVTMMFWYRQQPGQSLTLIATANQGSEATYESGFVIDKFPISRPNLTFSTLTVSNMSPEDSSIYLCSVTRVEKPYGYTFGSGTRLTVV.